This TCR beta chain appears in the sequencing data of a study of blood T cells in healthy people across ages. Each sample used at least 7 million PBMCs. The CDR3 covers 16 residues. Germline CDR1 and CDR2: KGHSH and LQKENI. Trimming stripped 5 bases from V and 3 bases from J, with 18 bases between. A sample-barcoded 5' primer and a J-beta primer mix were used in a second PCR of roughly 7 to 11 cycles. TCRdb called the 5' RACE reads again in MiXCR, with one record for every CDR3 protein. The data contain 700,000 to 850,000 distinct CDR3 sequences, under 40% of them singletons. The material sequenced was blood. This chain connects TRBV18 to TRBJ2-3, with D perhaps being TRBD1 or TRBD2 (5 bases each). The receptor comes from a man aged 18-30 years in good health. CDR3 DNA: TGTGCCAGCTCATCCCGGGACCCCCCAGGAACAGATACGCAGTATTTT. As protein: CASSSRDPPGTDTQYF.